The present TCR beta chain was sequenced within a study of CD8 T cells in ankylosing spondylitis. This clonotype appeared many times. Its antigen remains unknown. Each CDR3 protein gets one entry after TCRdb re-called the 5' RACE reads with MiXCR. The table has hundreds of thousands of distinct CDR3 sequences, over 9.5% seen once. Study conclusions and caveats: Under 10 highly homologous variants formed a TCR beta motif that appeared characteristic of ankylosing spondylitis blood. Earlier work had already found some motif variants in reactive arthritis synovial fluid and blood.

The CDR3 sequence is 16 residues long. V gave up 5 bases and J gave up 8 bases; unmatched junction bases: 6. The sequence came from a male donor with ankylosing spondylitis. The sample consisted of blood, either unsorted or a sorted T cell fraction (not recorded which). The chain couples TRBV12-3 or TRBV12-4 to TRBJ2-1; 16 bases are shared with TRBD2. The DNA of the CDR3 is TGTGCCAGCAGTAAAGGGACTAGCGGGAGGGTCTATGAGCAGTTCTTC. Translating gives CASSKGTSGRVYEQFF.